A selection of T cell receptor beta chains follows, all from one sample in a study of blood T cells in healthy people across ages. TCRdb independently ran MiXCR on the 5' RACE reads; one entry per CDR3 protein. The sample shows about 1.4 million distinct CDR3 sequences, approximately 59% of them seen only once. The source material was blood. The receptors originated from a young man in good health. Each CDR3 is given with its conserved first and last residue. Fields, in order: J gene, clone size, V gene, D gene, CDR3 protein, CDR3 DNA. D genes are given only for firm matches. A clone size is listed for some rows: how often the clone was seen (once, few, many), or a class if it is expanded.

>TRBJ2-5|few|TRBV10-3|.
CAISLNIWAGETQYF
TGTGCCATCAGCTTGAATATATGGGCTGGAGAGACCCAGTACTTC
>TRBJ2-5|few|TRBV6-2/TRBV6-3|.
CASSGHTRETQYF
TGTGCCAGCAGTGGACATACGAGGGAGACCCAGTACTTC
>TRBJ2-7|few|TRBV13|.
CASSFAGSTGWEQYF
TGTGCCAGCAGCTTCGCCGGGTCAACCGGCTGGGAGCAGTACTTC
>TRBJ2-1|.|TRBV27|TRBD1
CASSFWGTEGVNEQFF
TGTGCCAGCAGTTTTTGGGGGACAGAAGGGGTCAATGAGCAGTTCTTC
>TRBJ2-3|few|TRBV15|TRBD2
CATSRRGTRDTQYF
TGTGCCACCAGCAGAAGGGGGACTAGAGATACGCAGTATTTT
>TRBJ2-3|few|TRBV7-6|TRBD2
CASSALAEGTDTQYF
TGTGCCAGCAGCGCTCTAGCGGAGGGGACAGATACGCAGTATTTT
>TRBJ2-7|.|TRBV20-1|TRBD1
CSARGWTGLGEQYF
TGCAGTGCTAGAGGTTGGACAGGTCTTGGCGAGCAGTACTTC
>TRBJ2-7|.|TRBV11-2|.
CASSPGRAVTTYEQYF
TGTGCCAGCAGTCCAGGCCGGGCAGTGACTACCTACGAGCAGTACTTC
>TRBJ1-2|once|TRBV4-1|TRBD1
CASSQRGTGDYGYTF
TGCGCCAGCAGCCAGCGAGGGACAGGGGATTATGGCTACACCTTC
>TRBJ2-1|.|TRBV12-3/TRBV12-4|TRBD2
CASSYTSGLVFNEQFF
TGTGCCAGCAGTTATACCTCGGGACTAGTCTTCAATGAGCAGTTCTTC
>TRBJ2-7|few|TRBV7-9|TRBD1
CASSSPLGQGESYEQYF
TGTGCCAGCAGCTCACCCTTGGGACAGGGGGAATCCTACGAGCAGTACTTC
>TRBJ1-2|few|TRBV4-2|.
CASSQVLIGGYGDYGYTF
TGTGCCAGCAGCCAAGTCCTAATCGGGGGTTACGGTGACTATGGCTACACCTTC
>TRBJ1-2|.|TRBV9|.
CASSLDGANYGYTF
TGTGCCAGCAGCTTGGACGGAGCTAACTATGGCTACACCTTC
>TRBJ2-3|.|TRBV28|TRBD2
CASSPHSPTGLALDTQYF
TGTGCCAGCAGTCCACACAGTCCCACGGGACTAGCATTAGATACGCAGTATTTT
>TRBJ2-7|.|TRBV7-2|TRBD2
CASSSTGTSHDEQYF
TGTGCCAGCAGCTCGACCGGGACTAGTCACGACGAGCAGTACTTC
>TRBJ2-1|.|TRBV28|TRBD2
CASSLETSGASYNEQFF
TGTGCCAGCAGTTTAGAGACTAGCGGGGCCTCCTACAATGAGCAGTTCTTC
>TRBJ2-7|.|TRBV7-9|.
CASSRGDREQYF
TGTGCCAGCAGCCGTGGGGATCGCGAGCAGTACTTC
>TRBJ2-7|.|TRBV6-2/TRBV6-3|TRBD1
CASTTGQASYEQYF
TGTGCCAGCACCACCGGACAGGCCTCCTACGAGCAGTACTTC
>TRBJ2-7|few|TRBV20-1|.
CSARMGIGTYEQYF
TGCAGTGCTAGAATGGGAATAGGGACCTACGAGCAGTACTTC
>TRBJ2-3|few|TRBV12-3/TRBV12-4|.
CASSFTGTTDTQYF
TGTGCCAGCAGTTTCACAGGGACCACAGATACGCAGTATTTT
>TRBJ2-7|.|TRBV12-3/TRBV12-4|TRBD1
CASSLDRVVHEQYF
TGTGCCAGCAGTCTGGACAGGGTGGTCCACGAGCAGTACTTC
>TRBJ1-1|.|TRBV3-1|.
CASSQANPTATEAFF
TGTGCCAGCAGCCAAGCAAACCCGACAGCCACTGAAGCTTTCTTT
>TRBJ1-2|.|TRBV27|.
CASSLYRDNYGYTF
TGTGCCAGCAGTTTATACCGAGATAACTATGGCTACACCTTC
>TRBJ2-1|.|TRBV11-2|.
CASSLDQMFDEQFF
TGTGCCAGCAGCTTAGACCAAATGTTCGATGAGCAGTTCTTC